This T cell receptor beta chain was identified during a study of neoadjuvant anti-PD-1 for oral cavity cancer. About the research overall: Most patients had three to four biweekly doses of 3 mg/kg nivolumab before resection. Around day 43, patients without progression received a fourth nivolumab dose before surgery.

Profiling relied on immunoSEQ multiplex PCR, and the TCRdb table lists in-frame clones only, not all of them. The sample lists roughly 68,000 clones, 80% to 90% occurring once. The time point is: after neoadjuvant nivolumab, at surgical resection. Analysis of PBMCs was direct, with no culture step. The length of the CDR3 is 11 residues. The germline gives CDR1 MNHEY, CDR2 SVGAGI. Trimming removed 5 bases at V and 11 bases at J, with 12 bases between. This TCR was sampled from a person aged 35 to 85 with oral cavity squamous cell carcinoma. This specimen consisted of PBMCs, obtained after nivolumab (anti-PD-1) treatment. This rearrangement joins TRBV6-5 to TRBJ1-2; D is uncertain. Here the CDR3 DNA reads TGTGCCAGCAGTGATGGGCCCGAGTACACCTTC. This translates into CASSDGPEYTF.